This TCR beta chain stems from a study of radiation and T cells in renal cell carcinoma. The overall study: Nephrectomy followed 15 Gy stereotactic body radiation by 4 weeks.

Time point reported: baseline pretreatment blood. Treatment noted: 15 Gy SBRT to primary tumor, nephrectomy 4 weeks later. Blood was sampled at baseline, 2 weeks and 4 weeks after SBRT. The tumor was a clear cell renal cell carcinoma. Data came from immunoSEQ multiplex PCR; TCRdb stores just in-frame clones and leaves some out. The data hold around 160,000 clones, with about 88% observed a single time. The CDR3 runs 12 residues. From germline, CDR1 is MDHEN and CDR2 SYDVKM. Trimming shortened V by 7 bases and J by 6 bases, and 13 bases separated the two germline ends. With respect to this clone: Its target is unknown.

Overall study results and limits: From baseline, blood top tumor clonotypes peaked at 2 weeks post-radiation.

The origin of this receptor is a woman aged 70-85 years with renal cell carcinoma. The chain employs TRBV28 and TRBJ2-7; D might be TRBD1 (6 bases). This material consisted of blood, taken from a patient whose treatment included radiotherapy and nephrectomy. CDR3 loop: CASTIRGSEQYF. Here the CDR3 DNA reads TGTGCCAGCACCATCAGGGGATCCGAGCAGTACTTC.